Each of the 20 T cell receptor beta chains below was sequenced from the same sample in a study of naive and memory T cell subsets. An equimolar mix of two oligonucleotides served as the beta constant-region primer for TRBC1 and TRBC2. TCRdb reprocessed the UMI-ligation and nested PCR reads via MiXCR and lists one record per CDR3 protein. The sample yields 25,000 to 30,000 distinct CDR3 sequences, around 11% seen once. Material: effector memory CD4+ T cells from blood. Documented subset: effector memory, CD45RA- CD27-. The receptors come from a human donor in good health.

As regards this clonotype: With a much larger clone just one base away, this may be a read error. The V gene is TRBV6-1, the J gene TRBJ2-5, with D tentatively TRBD2 (5 bases). Trimming pared 8 bases from V and 5 bases from J, leaving 12 bases between. The CDR3 extends over 12 amino acids. Germline CDR1 reads MNHNS; CDR2 reads SASEGT. CDR3 amino acids: CASVRDRETQYF. The CDR3 bases are TGTGCCAGCGTTCGGGATCGTGAGACCCAGTACTTC.

This clonotype was seen ten or more times. The CDR3, as DNA: TGTGCCAGCAGTTACGGCGGTTCGGTCAGATTAGAAGCTTTCTTT. Translating gives CASSYGGSVRLEAFF. The chain uses TRBV6-2 or TRBV6-3 and TRBJ1-1; no clear D. In germline, CDR1 is MNHEY, CDR2 SVGEGT. Trimming stripped 2 bases from V and 8 bases from J, with 18 bases between. CDR3 length equals 15 residues.

This clonotype was recorded at least ten times. The genes are TRBV28 and TRBJ2-5; no clear D. Trimming left V 5 bases short and J 5 bases short, with 9 bases between. The CDR3 runs to 12 residues. Germline V gives CDR1 MDHEN, CDR2 SYDVKM. The CDR3 DNA reads TGTGCCAGCAGTGGCGGCCTGGAGACCCAGTACTTC. Translation: CASSGGLETQYF.

This clonotype was counted ten times or more. V and J are TRBV20-1 and TRBJ2-1; no clear D. The germline V gene has CDR1 DFQATT and CDR2 SNEGSKA (reference sequence). This CDR3 region has 17 residues. The ends were cut back, 1 base at V and 0 bases at J, with 16 bases in the middle. The CDR3 DNA follows: TGCAGTGCTAGAGCGCTCGCGGTGGGAAACTCCTACAATGAGCAGTTCTTC. Translated: CSARALAVGNSYNEQFF.

CDR3 in amino acids: CASSLMGRGVGNEQFF. The CDR3 DNA is TGTGCCAGCAGCTTAATGGGGCGGGGGGTTGGCAATGAGCAGTTCTTC. This chain connects TRBV7-3 to TRBJ2-1; 8 nucleotides agree with TRBD2. Germline lookup yields CDR1 SGHTA and CDR2 FQGTGA. Trimming removed 1 base from V and 6 bases from J; junction bases left unmatched: 8. The CDR3 is 16 amino acids. Filled out from reference TRBV7-3 and TRBJ2-1, the complete variable domain reads GAGVSQTPSNKVTEKGKYVELRCDPISGHTALYWYRQSLGQGPEFLIYFQGTGAADDSGLPNDRFFAVRPEGSVSTLKIQRTERGDSAVYLCASSLMGRGVGNEQFFGPGTRLTVL.

This clonotype turned up a few times. The genes are TRBV15 and TRBJ2-7, with D possibly being TRBD1 (6 bases). The V end lost 1 base, the J end lost 3 bases, and 13 bases lay between the germline ends. CDR3 length: 15 amino acids. Germline CDR1 and CDR2: LNHNV and YYDKDF (reference sequence). The CDR3 reads CATSRVLGGSYEQYF. The CDR3, as DNA: TGTGCCACCAGCAGAGTTCTAGGGGGAAGCTACGAGCAGTACTTC.

There are many counts of this clonotype. CDR3 loop: CASSLWRGDGYTF. In DNA, the CDR3 is TGTGCCAGCAGCTTGTGGAGGGGCGATGGCTACACCTTC. The chain joins TRBV5-5 to TRBJ1-2; D is possibly TRBD1 (5 bases). This CDR3 comprises 13 residues. V was shortened by 1 base and J by 6 bases, with 10 bases between the two germline ends. Germline V gene lookup returns CDR1 SGHKS and CDR2 YYEKEE (reference sequence).

The V gene is TRBV27, the J gene TRBJ1-2, with D unclear. V was cut by 2 bases and J by 0 bases, with 10 bases left in between. Germline V gene sequence: CDR1 MNHEY, CDR2 SMNVEV (reference sequence). The CDR3 length is 15 residues. The CDR3 sequence: CASSLMDGPNYGYTF. CDR3 nucleotides: TGTGCCAGCAGTTTAATGGACGGCCCTAACTATGGCTACACCTTC.

This clonotype was counted many times. The chain couples TRBV27 to TRBJ1-2; D possibly corresponds to TRBD1 (6 bases). CDR3 length: 16 residues. V was clipped by 5 bases and J by 0 bases, with 16 bases between them. CDR1 and CDR2 (germline): MNHEY, SMNVEV (reference sequence). As DNA, the CDR3 is TGTGCCAGCAGTAGGGGGTTAGGGGGGTCTAACTATGGCTACACCTTC. This gives the protein CASSRGLGGSNYGYTF.

This clonotype came up many times. The chain uses TRBV4-3 and TRBJ1-4; TRBD1 matches at 7 bases. There are 15 residues in the CDR3. Germline CDR1 reads LGHNA; CDR2 reads YSLEER. Unmatched junction bases numbered 3, after V lost 3 bases and J lost 2 bases. This chain's CDR3 is CASSQNRGTNEKLFF. In DNA, the CDR3 is TGCGCCAGCAGCCAGAACAGGGGTACTAATGAAAAACTGTTTTTT.

At least ten counts were recorded for this clonotype. V is TRBV7-2 and J is TRBJ2-3; 12 positions agree with TRBD2. Trimming cost V 5 bases and J 0 bases; bases outside gene matches: 3. Germline V gene sequence: CDR1 SGHTA, CDR2 FQGNSA. The CDR3 has 16 residues. The CDR3 loop is CASSITSGRSTDTQYF. CDR3 DNA sequence: TGTGCCAGCAGCATCACTAGCGGGAGGAGCACAGATACGCAGTATTTT.

This clonotype has ten or more counts. The chain carries TRBV20-1 and TRBJ2-3; D is uncertain. Germline assignment: CDR1 DFQATT and CDR2 SNEGSKA (reference sequence). V lost 0 bases and J lost 0, with 13 bases in between. The CDR3 sequence is 16 residues long. CDR3 nucleotide sequence: TGCAGTGCTAGAGATATAAGGTCACCTAGCACAGATACGCAGTATTTT. It codes for CSARDIRSPSTDTQYF.

This clonotype was counted between two and nine times. The V call is TRBV30, the J call TRBJ2-3; 10 bases agree with TRBD2. V was clipped by 4 bases and J by 6 bases; unmatched bases: 1. The CDR3 totals 12 residues. Germline V gene data show CDR1 as GTSNPN and CDR2 as SVGIG (reference sequence). CDR3 nucleotides: TGTGCCTGGACTAGCGGGAGTGATACGCAGTATTTT. Translation gives CAWTSGSDTQYF.

The chain recombines TRBV4-1 with TRBJ2-3; the match to TRBD1 covers 8 bases. Germline loops: CDR1 MGHRA, CDR2 YSYEKL. V was clipped by 2 bases and J by 0 bases; unmatched bases: 19. This CDR3 has 21 residues. DNA of the CDR3: TGCGCCAGCAGCCAAATACGATTCTGGACAGGGTTGAAGCAGAGCACAGATACGCAGTATTTT. Amino acids: CASSQIRFWTGLKQSTDTQYF.

The chain joins TRBV10-2 to TRBJ1-1; D remains unclear. The length of the CDR3 is 12 residues. The V end was cut by 7 bases, the J end by 10 bases, with 16 bases between. Germline loops: CDR1 WSHSY, CDR2 SAAADI. The CDR3 here is CASKVSGGGAFF. As DNA, the CDR3 is TGCGCCAGCAAGGTCTCCGGCGGTGGAGCTTTCTTT.

This clonotype was seen more than once but under ten times. The gene calls are TRBV19 and TRBJ2-3; D remains ambiguous. This CDR3 comprises 15 residues. The germline V gene has CDR1 LNHDA and CDR2 SQIVND (reference sequence). V was trimmed by 7 bases and J by 2 bases, leaving 16 bases between them. CDR3 sequence (DNA): TGTGCCAGTAACTCGGCCAGAAGAAACACAGATACGCAGTATTTT. Residues: CASNSARRNTDTQYF.

This clonotype was seen ten or more times. The chain has TRBV2 and TRBJ1-4; no firm D call. V dropped 4 bases and J dropped 7 bases, with 13 bases sitting between them. The CDR3 runs 14 residues. Germline V CDR1 and CDR2: SNHLY, FYNNEI. CDR3 DNA: TGTGCCAGCAGTGTTGCGAGTTTTGCTGAAAAACTGTTTTTT. Amino acids: CASSVASFAEKLFF.

Of note for this clonotype: This may be a read error: a much more frequent sequence differs by one nucleotide. The chain is built from TRBV7-9 and TRBJ2-5; D is unresolved. Germline CDR1 and CDR2: SEHNR and FQNEAQ (reference sequence). The CDR3 has 14 residues. Trimming took off 4 bases at V and 4 bases at J, with 13 bases between the two ends. The DNA for the CDR3 is TGTGCCAGCAGCTCACGACATGGGTCAGAGACCCAGTACTTC. It specifies CASSSRHGSETQYF.

The CDR3 DNA reads as TGTGCCAGCAGCACGGACAGGTTCTATGGCTACACCTTC. Protein: CASSTDRFYGYTF. J is TRBJ1-2 and V is TRBV5-4, with 7 bases fitting TRBD1. J was trimmed by 4 bases and V by 4 bases; bases with no gene match: 4. This CDR3 is 13 amino acids long. Looked up from germline, CDR1 is SGHNT and CDR2 is YYREEE (reference sequence).

This clonotype was counted between two and nine times. The chain has TRBV11-2 and TRBJ2-4; TRBD2 might be the D (7 bases). V was cut by 6 bases and J by 7 bases, with 19 bases left in between. Germline-derived CDR1 and CDR2 are SGHAT and FQNNGV. This CDR3 is built from 15 residues. DNA of the CDR3: TGTGCCAGCAGACCGTCTTGGGGGGGCGCGAACATTCAGTACTTC. This gives the protein CASRPSWGGANIQYF.